The next 24 T cell receptor beta chains were all read from a single sample in a study. TCRdb ran MiXCR on the 5' RACE reads and lists one entry per CDR3 protein. The sample contains 25,000 to 35,000 distinct CDR3 sequences, roughly a quarter of which appear only once. Sample: memory CD4+ T cells sorted from blood. The subset here: memory CD4+ T cells, CD4+CD45RO+CD25-. These receptor sequences come from a female donor with breast cancer.

This clonotype was recorded a few times. The V gene is TRBV6-1, the J gene TRBJ2-6; D remains unclear. CDR1 and CDR2 from the germline V gene are MNHNS and SASEGT. This CDR3 is built from 15 residues. Trimming took off 6 bases at V and 2 bases at J, with 11 bases between the two ends. DNA for the CDR3: TGTGCCAGCAGCGAACTCCGGGCTGGGGCCAACGTCCTGACTTTC. Translating it yields CASSELRAGANVLTF.

This chain uses TRBV2 with TRBJ2-1; TRBD1 agrees at 9 bases. Germline V lookup: CDR1 SNHLY, CDR2 FYNNEI. The CDR3 length is 14 residues. After removal of 11 bases from V and 8 bases from J, the junction contained 13 bases not matched to a gene. Here the CDR3 DNA reads TGTGCCGGAGTACAGGGGGCTAGCTCCGATGAGCAGTTCTTC. Protein product: CAGVQGASSDEQFF.

The J gene is TRBJ1-6, the V gene TRBV9; no clear D. Per the germline V gene, CDR1 is SGDLS and CDR2 is YYNGEE. V lost 3 bases, J lost 7 bases, and 8 bases lay in between. The CDR3 is 13 residues long. CDR3 sequence: CASSDLKNSPLHF. The DNA for the CDR3 is TGTGCCAGCAGCGATCTCAAGAATTCACCCCTCCACTTT. The full variable domain, with the rest looked up from reference TRBV9 and TRBJ1-6, is DSGVTQTPKHLITATGQRVTLRCSPRSGDLSVYWYQQSLDQGLQFLIQYYNGEERAKGNILERFSAQQFPDLHSELNLSSLELGDSALYFCASSDLKNSPLHFGNGTRLTVT.

On this clonotype itself: A much more abundant neighbour one base away suggests this may be a read error. The rearrangement uses TRBV4-1 and TRBJ2-3, with 11 positions matching TRBD2. Germline V gives CDR1 MGHRA, CDR2 YSYEKL. V lost 4 bases, J lost 4 bases, and 7 bases stayed unmatched. The CDR3 spans 16 residues. CDR3 sequence reads: CASSRISGGGADTQYF. The CDR3 DNA sequence: TGCGCCAGCAGCCGGATTAGCGGGGGGGGCGCAGATACGCAGTATTTT.

This clonotype was seen more than once but under ten times. At one end, the junction sequence differs from germline, possibly due to a read error. The gene calls are TRBV7-6 and TRBJ1-1; 7 bases map to TRBD1. Germline values: CDR1 SGHVS, CDR2 FNYEAQ. CDR3 length: 16 amino acids. CDR3 in DNA: TGTACCAGCAGCTCCCGCCGGACAGGTGGAAGCACTGAAGCTTTCTTT. Translated: CTSSSRRTGGSTEAFF.

This clonotype came up many times. This chain uses TRBV12-3 or TRBV12-4 with TRBJ1-5, with D unclear. This CDR3 contains 14 residues. Trimming took 0 bases from V and 3 from J, leaving 6 bases between them. The CDR3 reads CASSLAPYNQPQHF. The CDR3 bases are TGTGCCAGCAGTTTAGCGCCCTACAATCAGCCCCAGCATTTT.

There are a few counts of this clonotype. CDR3 DNA sequence: TGTGCCAGCAGCACGGGACAGGAAGCGCCCACAGATACGCAGTATTTT. Encoded protein: CASSTGQEAPTDTQYF. The V call is TRBV7-9, the J call TRBJ2-3; 8 nucleotides align to TRBD1. CDR1 is SEHNR, CDR2 FQNEAQ, per germline (reference sequence). With V trimmed by 5 bases and J by 2 bases, 9 bases remained unmatched. This CDR3 is built from 16 residues.

The chain uses TRBV27 and TRBJ1-2; D gene ambiguous. This CDR3 has 9 residues. In germline, CDR1 is MNHEY, CDR2 SMNVEV (reference sequence). The V end lost 6 bases, the J end lost 13 bases, and 9 bases lay between the germline ends. The CDR3 sequence is CASSPPITF. CDR3 nucleotide sequence: TGTGCCAGCAGCCCCCCCATCACCTTC.

Regarding this clonotype: A read error may explain this, as a much larger clone is one base away. The V call is TRBV11-1, the J call TRBJ1-6, with a tentative D call TRBD1 (5 bases). This CDR3 spans 16 amino acids. Germline V gene lookup returns CDR1 SGHAT and CDR2 FQDESV (reference sequence). In DNA, the CDR3 is TGTACCAGCAGCCGACAGTTGAGCTCCTATAATTCACCCCTCCACTTT. It is translated as CTSSRQLSSYNSPLHF.

This clonotype has more than one count but fewer than ten. J is TRBJ2-7 and V is TRBV5-1, with 10 bases aligning to TRBD1. J was trimmed by 5 bases and V by 3 bases; bases with no gene match: 5. This CDR3 contains 14 residues. Germline CDR1 SGHRS, CDR2 YFSETQ. CDR3 nucleotides: TGCGCCAGCAGCTACGGGACAGGGGTGGACGAGCAGTACTTC. Translated: CASSYGTGVDEQYF. The variable domain in full, with the rest retrieved from reference TRBV5-1 and TRBJ2-7, is KAGVTQTPRYLIKTRGQQVTLSCSPISGHRSVSWYQQTPGQGLQFLFEYFSETQRNKGNFPGRFSGRQFSNSRSEMNVSTLELGDSALYLCASSYGTGVDEQYFGPGTRLTVT.

The chain has TRBV19 and TRBJ1-6, with a weak D call TRBD1 (5 bases). The V end lost 6 bases, the J end lost 3 bases, and 15 bases lay between the germline ends. CDR1 is LNHDA and CDR2 is SQIVND in the germline V gene (reference sequence). CDR3 length: 16 residues. The CDR3 spells CASSPHVGRYNSPLHF. The CDR3 DNA reads as TGTGCCAGTAGCCCTCACGTGGGGCGCTATAATTCACCCCTCCACTTT.

This clonotype was counted at least ten times. This chain connects TRBV6-2 or TRBV6-3 to TRBJ2-2, with TRBD2 matching over 8 bases. Germline CDR1 MNHEY, CDR2 SVGEGT. Trimming took 6 bases from V and 5 from J; bases not matched to a gene: 14. This CDR3 spans 17 amino acids. DNA for the CDR3: TGTGCCAGCAGCCCCCAGGCCGGGAGGGCAGTTACCGGGGAGCTGTTTTTT. Its protein product is CASSPQAGRAVTGELFF.

A word on this clonotype: Mismatch with germline at one junction end may stem from a read error. The rearrangement joins TRBV14 to TRBJ2-1; D perhaps matches TRBD2 (6 bases). Germline V gene lookup returns CDR1 SGHDN and CDR2 FVKESK. The CDR3 has 15 amino acids. In nucleotides, the CDR3 is TGTGCCAGCAGCCTCAGGCGGGGTTCCTACAATGAGCAGCTCTTC. Translation gives CASSLRRGSYNEQLF. Based on the CDR3 plus reference TRBV14 and TRBJ2-1, the full variable domain is EAGVTQFPSHSVIEKGQTVTLRCDPISGHDNLYWYRRVMGKEIKFLLHFVKESKQDESGMPNNRFLAERTGGTYSTLKVQPAELEDSGVYFCASSLRRGSYNEQLFGPGTRLTVL.

The genes are TRBV27 and TRBJ1-1, with unresolved D. Germline loops: CDR1 MNHEY, CDR2 SMNVEV (reference sequence). V shed 2 bases and J shed 1 base, with 5 bases lying between them. The CDR3 consists of 13 residues. CDR3: CASSLMENTEAFF. CDR3 bases: TGTGCCAGCAGTTTAATGGAGAACACTGAAGCTTTCTTT.

This clonotype was counted only a few times. The chain uses TRBV7-8 and TRBJ2-7; 9 bases align to TRBD1. The CDR3 length is 16 residues. Germline loops: CDR1 SGHVS, CDR2 FQNEAQ. The junction had 15 bases not matched to a gene; V was cut back by 8 bases and J by 4 bases. The DNA for the CDR3 is TGTGCCAGCGGCCTACTGCAAGGACAGGGGTTTTACGAGCAGTACTTC. It encodes CASGLLQGQGFYEQYF.

This clonotype has only a few counts. J is TRBJ2-7 and V is TRBV27, with 7 bases fitting TRBD1. The CDR3 spans 14 residues. V lost 0 bases and J lost 3; bases outside the gene matches: 2. CDR1 and CDR2 (germline): MNHEY, SMNVEV (reference sequence). The CDR3 bases are TGTGCCAGCAGTTTATCTAGACAGGGCTACGAGCAGTACTTC. It encodes CASSLSRQGYEQYF.

Regarding this clonotype: A read error may be the cause here, since a much bigger clone is one base away. The rearrangement joins TRBV12-3 or TRBV12-4 to TRBJ2-1; the D call may be TRBD1 or TRBD2 (5 bases each). This CDR3 is 13 amino acids long. CDR3 region: CAGSLSGGNEQFF. The CDR3 coding sequence is TGTGCCGGCAGTTTGTCTGGGGGCAATGAGCAGTTCTTC.

This clonotype was seen only a few times. The chain combines TRBV9 with TRBJ2-5; TRBD2 agrees at 8 bases. J gave up 5 bases and V 2 bases, and 8 bases lay outside the gene matches. Germline CDR1 is SGDLS and CDR2 is YYNGEE. The CDR3 has 15 residues. CDR3 nucleotide sequence: TGTGCCAGCAGCGTTGGGACTAGAGGAACGGAGACCCAGTACTTC. Its protein is CASSVGTRGTETQYF.

On this clonotype itself: A much larger clonotype is one base distant, so this may be a read error. The genes are TRBV9 and TRBJ1-2; a possible D gene is TRBD1 (6 bases). The germline V gene encodes CDR1 SGDLS and CDR2 YYNGEE. This CDR3 has 14 residues. Here the CDR3 DNA reads TGTACCAGCAGCGTAGAGGACAGATTCTATGGCTACACCTTC. This encodes CTSSVEDRFYGYTF.

The chain combines TRBV12-3 or TRBV12-4 with TRBJ2-3; D uncertain. Trimming stripped 6 bases from V and 0 bases from J, with 16 bases between. The length of the CDR3 is 16 residues. CDR3 protein: CASSSGSFASTDTQYF. For the CDR3, the DNA is TGTGCCAGCAGCTCCGGGTCTTTTGCTAGCACAGATACGCAGTATTTT.

The sample holds many counts of this clonotype. The chain combines TRBV7-9 with TRBJ2-3; maybe TRBD2 (6 bases). The length of the CDR3 is 14 residues. Per the germline V gene, CDR1 is SEHNR and CDR2 is FQNEAQ (reference sequence). V lost 4 bases, J lost 2 bases, and 10 bases lay in between. The CDR3 spells CASSWRDATDTQYF. The DNA of the CDR3 is TGTGCCAGCAGCTGGCGGGACGCCACAGATACGCAGTATTTT. The entire variable domain, with the rest obtained from reference TRBV7-9 and TRBJ2-3, is as follows: DTGVSQNPRHKITKRGQNVTFRCDPISEHNRLYWYRQTLGQGPEFLTYFQNEAQLEKSRLLSDRFSAERPKGSFSTLEIQRTEQGDSAMYLCASSWRDATDTQYFGPGTRLTVL.

This clonotype was observed a handful of times. This chain joins TRBV4-1 and TRBJ2-7, with 7 bases lining up with TRBD1. The V gene's germline CDR1 is MGHRA and CDR2 YSYEKL. V gave up 5 bases and J gave up 4 bases; unmatched junction bases: 11. This CDR3 is 15 amino acids long. As DNA, the CDR3 is TGCGCCAGCAGCATCAACCGGGACAGAGAATACGAGCAGTACTTC. Amino acids: CASSINRDREYEQYF.

About this clonotype: Relative to the germline gene, one junction end is altered; a read error may explain this. CDR3 in DNA: TGTGCCAGCAAGGCGACAGGGCTGAACTTC. Its protein is CASKATGLNF. V gene TRBV2 combines with J gene TRBJ2-4, with 7 nucleotides matching TRBD1. The CDR3 is made up of 10 amino acids. Germline CDR1 SNHLY, CDR2 FYNNEI.

This clonotype has ten or more counts. This chain joins TRBV4-3 and TRBJ2-7; the D is unclear. V was shortened by 0 bases and J by 3 bases, with 12 bases between the two germline ends. The length of the CDR3 is 15 residues. Germline V gene data show CDR1 as LGHNA and CDR2 as YSLEER. CDR3 DNA sequence: TGCGCCAGCAGCCAAGATCCGCAGCCCGTCTACGAGCAGTACTTC. It encodes CASSQDPQPVYEQYF.